This TCR beta chain was recorded in a study of cytomegalovirus exposure and HLA in healthy donors. Study observations and caveats: Confirmation was obtained in vitro that a few CMV-associated chains are specific for CMV antigens.

The ends lost 4 bases at V and 6 bases at J; junction bases unmatched: 9. In germline, CDR1 is SGHRS, CDR2 YFSETQ. The CDR3 contains 15 residues. A multiplex PCR was run with 60 Vbeta primers and 13 Jbeta primers. Sequencing used immunoSEQ multiplex PCR; TCRdb keeps in-frame clones, though not all of them. Here the sample spans around 150,000 clones, approximately 81% being singletons. Note on this clone: Its specificity is not known.

The specimen was PBMCs. The rearrangement links TRBV5-1 to TRBJ1-5; the match to TRBD1 covers 8 bases. The sequence was obtained from a man aged 18 to 29 in good health and CMV-seronegative. The CDR3 nucleotides are TGCGCCAGCAGCGAGCAGGGGGCGCGGGGTCAGCCCCAGCATTTT. This encodes CASSEQGARGQPQHF. Filled out from reference TRBV5-1 and TRBJ1-5, the complete variable domain reads KAGVTQTPRYLIKTRGQQVTLSCSPISGHRSVSWYQQTPGQGLQFLFEYFSETQRNKGNFPGRFSGRQFSNSRSEMNVSTLELGDSALYLCASSEQGARGQPQHFGDGTRLSIL.